This entry lists 26 T cell receptor beta chains sequenced from one sample in a study of T-cell memory formation after mild COVID-19. A single record per CDR3 protein comes from TCRdb applying MiXCR to the 5' RACE reads. The sample consists of approximately 300,000 distinct CDR3 sequences, about 15% of them appearing once. Sequencing input: PBMCs or a T cell subset sorted from them (not recorded which). The receptor set was obtained from a man aged 18 to 29 who had mild COVID-19 (a few samples of this study predate the infection). Cell type and time point are not known.

Ten or more counts support this clonotype. The chain has TRBV20-1 and TRBJ2-3, with TRBD2 matching over 10 bases. This CDR3 is built from 15 residues. V was clipped by 6 bases and J by 4 bases; unmatched bases: 10. Germline V gene lookup returns CDR1 DFQATT and CDR2 SNEGSKA (reference sequence). The CDR3 nucleotides are TGCAGTGCGCCTCGAGCGGGGGGGCTTCCAGATACGCAGTATTTT. This gives the protein CSAPRAGGLPDTQYF.

CDR3 sequence reads: CSVGQGTGDQPQHF. For the CDR3, the DNA is TGCAGCGTCGGGCAAGGGACAGGTGATCAGCCCCAGCATTTT. J is TRBJ1-5 and V is TRBV29-1; 8 bases match TRBD1. V shed 6 bases, J shed 5 bases, and the junction held 9 bases outside the gene matches. The CDR3 is 14 amino acids. In germline, CDR1 is SQVTM, CDR2 ANQGSEA.

V and J are TRBV4-1 and TRBJ2-5, with D unresolved. The CDR3 consists of 13 residues. The germline CDR1 and CDR2 sequences are MGHRA and YSYEKL. Trimming stripped 6 bases from V and 2 bases from J, with 10 bases between. This chain's CDR3 is CASSVGIQETQYF. The CDR3 DNA sequence: TGCGCCAGCAGTGTGGGGATACAAGAGACCCAGTACTTC.

Only a few counts were recorded for this clonotype. The rearrangement uses TRBV4-1 and TRBJ2-7; D is unresolved. The CDR3 is 13 amino acids. Deletions cut 0 bases from V and 3 bases from J, with 6 bases between. Germline loops: CDR1 MGHRA, CDR2 YSYEKL. CDR3 loop: CASSQEGIYEQYF. CDR3 nucleotide sequence: TGCGCCAGCAGCCAAGAGGGAATCTACGAGCAGTACTTC.

This clonotype was counted only a few times. The rearrangement links TRBV20-1 to TRBJ2-7; the D gene is possibly TRBD1 (6 bases). V was clipped by 3 bases and J by 3 bases, with 15 bases between them. Germline V gene data show CDR1 as DFQATT and CDR2 as SNEGSKA (reference sequence). The CDR3 loop spans 14 amino acids. CDR3 protein: CSARGPDRSYEQYV. The CDR3 region has the DNA TGCAGTGCTAGGGGCCCTGACAGGAGCTACGAGCAGTACGTC.

CDR3 region: CSAAQTRSVSKNIQYF. CDR3 coding DNA: TGCAGTGCTGCCCAGACTAGATCCGTTTCTAAAAACATTCAGTACTTC. This rearrangement joins TRBV20-1 to TRBJ2-4; a possible D gene is TRBD2 (6 bases). The CDR3 has 16 amino acids. Germline values: CDR1 DFQATT, CDR2 SNEGSKA (reference sequence). V lost 5 bases and J lost 4, with 21 bases in between.

This clonotype appeared a few times. CDR3 amino acids: CASSLTTWYADTQYF. CDR3 sequence (DNA): TGCGCCAGCAGCCTCACAACCTGGTACGCAGATACGCAGTATTTT. The chain is built from TRBV5-1 and TRBJ2-3; D is unclear. Germline V CDR1 and CDR2: SGHRS, YFSETQ. CDR3 size: 15 residues. Trimming removed 4 bases at V and 4 bases at J, with 16 bases between. Together with reference TRBV5-1 and TRBJ2-3, the CDR3 gives the full variable domain: KAGVTQTPRYLIKTRGQQVTLSCSPISGHRSVSWYQQTPGQGLQFLFEYFSETQRNKGNFPGRFSGRQFSNSRSEMNVSTLELGDSALYLCASSLTTWYADTQYFGPGTRLTVL.

The rearrangement links TRBV12-3 or TRBV12-4 to TRBJ2-1; TRBD2 might be the D (6 bases). The V end was cut by 1 base, the J end by 3 bases, with 10 bases between. The CDR3 consists of 15 residues. This CDR3 reads CASSLVGGNYNEQFF. The CDR3 bases are TGTGCCAGCAGTTTAGTGGGGGGTAACTACAATGAGCAGTTCTTC.

This chain joins TRBV4-3 and TRBJ2-7; D is unclear. This CDR3 has 15 amino acids. V shed 0 bases and J shed 3 bases, with 12 bases lying between them. Per germline, CDR1 LGHNA and CDR2 YSLEER. CDR3 coding DNA: TGCGCCAGCAGCCAAGATGGTGGGCGGCTCTACGAGCAGTACGTC. Amino acids: CASSQDGGRLYEQYV.

The J gene is TRBJ2-1, the V gene TRBV12-3 or TRBV12-4; no firm D call. CDR3 size: 11 residues. The V gene lost 6 bases and the J gene lost 8 bases, with 8 bases spanning the gap. The CDR3 here is CASSARYEQFF. CDR3 in DNA: TGTGCCAGCAGCGCCCGGTATGAGCAGTTCTTC.

At least ten counts were recorded for this clonotype. The V gene is TRBV7-8, the J gene TRBJ1-3; D is uncertain. Germline V gives CDR1 SGHVS, CDR2 FQNEAQ. This CDR3 is built from 17 residues. Between the trimmed V and J ends, which lost 1 base and 4 bases, there was a span of 17 bases. CDR3 sequence: CASSLGNYRVKGNTIYF. The CDR3, as DNA: TGTGCCAGCAGCTTAGGCAACTACCGGGTTAAAGGAAACACCATATATTTT.

This chain connects TRBV4-3 to TRBJ2-5, with 12 positions matching TRBD2. The CDR3 totals 17 residues. Germline V gives CDR1 LGHNA, CDR2 YSLEER. The J segment lost 9 bases and the V segment lost 3 bases, leaving 14 bases of the junction unmatched. CDR3: CASSQVTSGGPIKAQYF. The DNA of the CDR3 is TGCGCCAGCAGCCAGGTGACTAGCGGGGGCCCTATTAAGGCCCAGTACTTC.

The sample holds a few counts of this clonotype. The chain is built from TRBV7-2 and TRBJ2-3, with TRBD2 matching 8 bases. V was pared by 3 bases and J by 10 bases, with 3 bases of the junction left unmatched. Germline-derived CDR1 and CDR2 are SGHTA and FQGNSA. There are 12 residues in the CDR3. The DNA of the CDR3 is TGTGCCAGCAGCTTTTCGGGACTAGCGCAGTATTTT. Translation gives CASSFSGLAQYF.

The gene calls are TRBV29-1 and TRBJ2-7, with TRBD1 identical over 10 bases. Germline CDR1 reads SQVTM; CDR2 reads ANQGSEA. CDR3 length: 14 residues. V trimming: 3 bases; J trimming: 4 bases; junction bases outside the gene matches: 6. This chain's CDR3 is CSVDLGTGAYEQYF. The CDR3 DNA reads as TGCAGCGTTGATCTTGGGACAGGGGCATACGAGCAGTACTTC.

J is TRBJ2-5 and V is TRBV6-5; no reliable D call. V was trimmed by 4 bases and J by 7 bases, leaving 10 bases between them. From germline, CDR1 is MNHEY and CDR2 SVGAGI. The CDR3 is 12 residues long. CDR3 DNA sequence: TGTGCCAGCAGTTCCTCCGGCGGGACCCAGTACTTC. As protein: CASSSSGGTQYF.

This clonotype appeared a few times. The CDR3 region is CASSLGIGQYEQYF. In DNA, the CDR3 is TGTGCCAGCAGCTTAGGAATCGGGCAGTACGAGCAGTACTTC. The chain joins TRBV7-6 to TRBJ2-7, with D hard to call. V dropped 1 base and J dropped 4 bases, with 11 bases sitting between them. CDR3 length: 14 amino acids. Germline V gives CDR1 SGHVS, CDR2 FNYEAQ.

The chain employs TRBV10-2 and TRBJ2-7; D is perhaps TRBD1 or TRBD2 (5 bases each). CDR1 WSHSY and CDR2 SAAADI come from the germline V gene. CDR3 size: 13 residues. V was cut by 3 bases and J by 5 bases, with 11 bases left in between. Here the CDR3 reads CASSDRDSDEQYF. For the CDR3, the DNA is TGCGCCAGCAGTGACAGGGATAGCGACGAGCAGTACTTC.

This clonotype appeared a few times. The chain combines TRBV12-3 or TRBV12-4 with TRBJ1-5, with TRBD1 matching over 7 bases. The junction had 3 bases not matched to a gene; V was cut back by 6 bases and J by 4 bases. The CDR3 has 13 amino acids. The CDR3 reads CASRPGQNQPQHF. CDR3 DNA: TGTGCCAGCAGACCGGGACAGAATCAGCCCCAGCATTTT.

This chain connects TRBV7-9 to TRBJ2-5, with D uncertain. Per germline, CDR1 SEHNR and CDR2 FQNEAQ (reference sequence). CDR3 size: 12 residues. Between the trimmed V and J ends, which lost 3 bases and 4 bases, there was a span of 6 bases. The DNA for the CDR3 is TGTGCCAGCAGCTTCGACCGAGAGACCCAGTACTTC. Its protein product is CASSFDRETQYF. The full variable domain, completed using reference TRBV7-9 and TRBJ2-5, is DTGVSQNPRHKITKRGQNVTFRCDPISEHNRLYWYRQTLGQGPEFLTYFQNEAQLEKSRLLSDRFSAERPKGSFSTLEIQRTEQGDSAMYLCASSFDRETQYFGPGTRLLVL.

This clonotype was counted many times. The chain combines TRBV4-3 with TRBJ2-1; TRBD2 matches 10 bases. Germline CDR1 LGHNA, CDR2 YSLEER. The V segment lost 0 bases and the J segment 0 bases; nucleotides outside the gene matches: 5. This CDR3 spans 18 amino acids. Written as DNA, the CDR3 is TGCGCCAGCAGCCAAGAGGCCCTAGCGGGGGACTCCTACAATGAGCAGTTCTTC. This codes for CASSQEALAGDSYNEQFF.

The chain combines TRBV12-3 or TRBV12-4 with TRBJ2-5, with 7 bases matching TRBD2. The V segment lost 7 bases and the J segment 2 bases; nucleotides outside the gene matches: 10. The CDR3 is 15 amino acids. Written as DNA, the CDR3 is TGTGCCAGCAAACGAGGAGCGGGGACGCAAGAGACCCAGTACTTC. It encodes CASKRGAGTQETQYF.

The chain recombines TRBV20-1 with TRBJ2-7, with TRBD1 matching 10 bases. From germline, CDR1 is DFQATT and CDR2 SNEGSKA (reference sequence). Germline trimming cut 6 bases from V and 3 bases from J; bases unmatched to any gene: 11. The CDR3 totals 15 residues. CDR3 DNA: TGCAGTGCCCAGAAACGGGACAGGGGATACTACGAGCAGTACTTC. Encoded protein: CSAQKRDRGYYEQYF.

This clonotype has a handful of counts. The chain carries TRBV10-3 and TRBJ2-1; 9 nucleotides agree with TRBD2. Per germline, CDR1 ENHRY and CDR2 SYGVKD. The ends lost 10 bases at V and 4 bases at J; junction bases unmatched: 11. The CDR3 is 15 residues long. The DNA of the CDR3 is TGTGCCACCAAGGATAGCGGGAGTTTATACAATGAGCAGTTCTTC. Translating gives CATKDSGSLYNEQFF.

The chain carries TRBV4-1 and TRBJ2-1; D may be TRBD2 (6 bases). The V end lost 0 bases, the J end lost 1 base, and 10 bases lay between the germline ends. The CDR3 runs to 16 residues. Germline loops: CDR1 MGHRA, CDR2 YSYEKL. CDR3 in amino acids: CASSQDRRDSYNEQFF. In DNA form, the CDR3 reads TGCGCCAGCAGCCAAGATCGGCGGGATTCCTACAATGAGCAGTTCTTC.

V is TRBV7-2 and J is TRBJ2-4; D may be TRBD2 (6 bases). There are 16 residues in the CDR3. Germline V gene sequence: CDR1 SGHTA, CDR2 FQGNSA. Trimming took 4 bases from V and 9 from J, leaving 22 bases between them. CDR3 coding DNA: TGTGCCAGCAGCTACATCGGGGGTGGCATTATGTCCATTCAGTACTTC. This codes for CASSYIGGGIMSIQYF.

This sequence joins TRBV20-1 and TRBJ2-6; D gene ambiguous. The CDR3 extends over 13 amino acids. CDR1 and CDR2 (germline): DFQATT, SNEGSKA (reference sequence). Trimming stripped 6 bases from V and 1 base from J, with 7 bases between. CDR3 amino acids: CSAERSGANVLTF. DNA for the CDR3: TGCAGTGCCGAAAGATCTGGGGCCAACGTCCTGACTTTC.